The rows below give T cell receptor beta chains drawn from one sample of a study of T cell responses to AZD1222 COVID-19 vaccine. Some clones are missing from TCRdb's copy, which holds only in-frame ones; the method was immunoSEQ multiplex PCR. The sample comprises about 140,000 clones, around 89% of which are singletons, and about 3% rests with the top ten. The input for sequencing was peripheral blood, taken on day 0 of AZD1222 vaccination. These receptors were taken from an adult in good health. The conserved cysteine and the conserved F or W are not part of the CDR3 here. Each record gives: V gene, J gene, D gene, clone size, CDR3 protein. D genes are given only for firm matches. Some rows have no size entry. The others give once, few or many, or a class for an expanded clone.

V gene: TRBV12-3/TRBV12-4
J gene: TRBJ2-7
D gene: NA
clone size: NA
CDR3 protein: ASSLLSYEQY

V gene: TRBV6-5
J gene: TRBJ2-1
D gene: TRBD2
clone size: NA
CDR3 protein: ASRWTSVGEQF

V gene: TRBV6-2/TRBV6-3
J gene: TRBJ1-5
D gene: TRBD1
clone size: NA
CDR3 protein: ASSYAAGTGIQPQH

V gene: TRBV25-1
J gene: TRBJ2-3
D gene: TRBD1
clone size: NA
CDR3 protein: ASSVGQGGDTQY

V gene: TRBV2
J gene: TRBJ1-4
D gene: NA
clone size: NA
CDR3 protein: ASRQGPATNEKLF

V gene: TRBV9
J gene: TRBJ2-7
D gene: NA
clone size: NA
CDR3 protein: ASSEGQNSYEQY

V gene: TRBV28
J gene: TRBJ2-2
D gene: NA
clone size: few
CDR3 protein: ASRRDFVTGELF

V gene: TRBV5-4
J gene: TRBJ1-6
D gene: NA
clone size: NA
CDR3 protein: ASSLFRGASPLH

V gene: TRBV27
J gene: TRBJ2-2
D gene: NA
clone size: once
CDR3 protein: ASSLWTGTAANTGELF

V gene: TRBV29-1
J gene: TRBJ2-1
D gene: TRBD2
clone size: NA
CDR3 protein: SVAPGTAGDNEQF

V gene: TRBV7-2
J gene: TRBJ2-7
D gene: NA
clone size: few
CDR3 protein: ASSFSYEQY

V gene: TRBV6-5
J gene: TRBJ2-1
D gene: NA
clone size: few
CDR3 protein: ASSYSRADNEQF

V gene: TRBV7-9
J gene: TRBJ1-4
D gene: NA
clone size: NA
CDR3 protein: ASTRDLAPRGKEKLF

V gene: TRBV28
J gene: TRBJ1-1
D gene: NA
clone size: NA
CDR3 protein: ASRAGNTEAF